The clone carrying this T cell receptor beta chain was seen just once. This entry belongs to a study of blood T cell repertoires in COVID-19. Method: immunoSEQ multiplex PCR; TCRdb's copy keeps in-frame clones and lacks some. The sample carries about 220,000 clones, 88% recorded once. The CDR3 runs 12 residues. Trimming took 0 bases from V and 7 from J, leaving 7 bases between them. Looked up from germline, CDR1 is SGHRS and CDR2 is YFSETQ. The chain has TRBV5-1 and TRBJ2-5; D not certain. Sequenced input: PBMCs or T cells enriched from blood (not recorded which). The receptor was derived from a young woman who had recovered from COVID-19. The CDR3 is CASSLATGTQYF. The CDR3 DNA sequence: TGCGCCAGCAGCTTGGCCACGGGGACCCAGTACTTC.